Below, 18 T cell receptor beta chains from the same sample are listed, as sequenced in a study of blood T cells in healthy people across ages. A second PCR, run for roughly 7 to 12 cycles, used a sample-barcoded 5' primer plus a J-beta primer mix. Via MiXCR, TCRdb re-called the 5' RACE reads, giving one row per CDR3 protein. The sample shows roughly 640,000 distinct CDR3 sequences, about 28% of them seen only once. Specimen: blood. The receptor set was obtained from a woman older than 75 in good health.

This chain joins TRBV20-1 and TRBJ1-6; tentatively, D is TRBD1 (6 bases). V lost 4 bases, J lost 3 bases, and 16 bases lay in between. The CDR3 totals 16 residues. The germline V gene encodes CDR1 DFQATT and CDR2 SNEGSKA (reference sequence). This CDR3 reads CSAKSPTGIYNSPLHF. The CDR3 DNA reads as TGCAGTGCTAAGAGCCCCACAGGGATCTATAATTCACCCCTCCACTTT.

The rearrangement uses TRBV7-9 and TRBJ2-5; D is possibly TRBD2 (6 bases). The J call may be faulty, since TRBJ2-7 better matches the DNA end. Germline assignment: CDR1 SEHNR and CDR2 FQNEAQ (reference sequence). The CDR3 totals 15 residues. CDR3 nucleotides: TGTGCCAGCAGCTTACTAGGCGGGATGATCGGCGAGCAGTACTTC. Protein sequence: CASSLLGGMIGEQYF.

This clonotype was observed at least ten times. The J gene is TRBJ2-6, the V gene TRBV5-1; D ambiguous. Per germline, CDR1 SGHRS and CDR2 YFSETQ. The length of the CDR3 is 14 residues. V lost 1 base to trimming and J lost 4 bases, with 6 bases between them. CDR3 coding DNA: TGCGCCAGCAGCTTGTTTCCCGGGGCCAACGTCCTGACTTTC. It codes for CASSLFPGANVLTF. Together with reference TRBV5-1 and TRBJ2-6, the CDR3 gives the full variable domain: KAGVTQTPRYLIKTRGQQVTLSCSPISGHRSVSWYQQTPGQGLQFLFEYFSETQRNKGNFPGRFSGRQFSNSRSEMNVSTLELGDSALYLCASSLFPGANVLTFGAGSRLTVL.

Concerning this clonotype: Since a much larger clone is just one base distant, this may be a read error. The chain combines TRBV30 with TRBJ2-2; tentatively, D is TRBD2 (5 bases). CDR3 length: 13 residues. Looked up from germline, CDR1 is GTSNPN and CDR2 is SVGIG (reference sequence). The CDR3 loop reads CAWSIANTGERFF. The CDR3, as DNA: TGTGCCTGGAGTATAGCGAACACCGGGGAGCGGTTTTTT.

This clonotype was seen only a few times. This clone may be a read error of a much larger clone one base away. V is TRBV7-2 and J is TRBJ2-3, with 8 bases fitting TRBD2. Germline V gives CDR1 SGHTA, CDR2 FQGNSA. The CDR3 sequence is 14 residues long. The CDR3, as DNA: TGTGCCAGCAGCCCCGGGTCTCGGGGGGGTACGCGGTATTTT. It codes for CASSPGSRGGTRYF.

At least ten counts were recorded for this clonotype. This sequence joins TRBV11-1 and TRBJ2-7, with 11 bases identical to TRBD1. The CDR3 contains 15 residues. Trimming took 4 bases from V and 3 from J; bases not matched to a gene: 5. Germline V gene sequence: CDR1 SGHAT, CDR2 FQDESV (reference sequence). CDR3 sequence: CASSWTGTGGYEQYF. The DNA of the CDR3 is TGTGCCAGCAGCTGGACCGGGACAGGGGGCTACGAGCAGTACTTC.

This clonotype was seen a handful of times. CDR3 protein: CASSRRAAGELFF. DNA for the CDR3: TGTGCCAGCAGCCGCCGGGCGGCCGGGGAGCTGTTTTTT. V gene TRBV14 combines with J gene TRBJ2-2, with D uncertain. The germline V gene encodes CDR1 SGHDN and CDR2 FVKESK. Trimming took 4 bases from V and 6 from J, leaving 9 bases between them. This CDR3 has 13 amino acids.

This clonotype occurred many times. This sequence joins TRBV20-1 and TRBJ2-3; D gene ambiguous. CDR3 size: 13 residues. Trimming left V 0 bases short and J 2 bases short, with 6 bases between. Per germline, CDR1 DFQATT and CDR2 SNEGSKA (reference sequence). CDR3 protein: CSAREDFTDTQYF. The CDR3 DNA sequence: TGCAGTGCTAGAGAAGACTTCACAGATACGCAGTATTTT.

V usage is TRBV20-1 and J usage is TRBJ2-2, with TRBD2 identical over 8 bases. With 3 bases clipped from V and 2 bases from J, the junction kept 8 bases outside the gene matches. In germline, CDR1 is DFQATT, CDR2 SNEGSKA (reference sequence). This CDR3 has 16 residues. The CDR3 DNA is TGCAGTGCTAGGGACTCGGGGGGGGACAACACCGGGGAGCTGTTTTTT. This translates into CSARDSGGDNTGELFF.

This clonotype was counted ten times or more. The chain has TRBV14 and TRBJ2-5; tentative D call: TRBD2 (6 bases). V was trimmed by 4 bases and J by 5 bases, leaving 14 bases between them. The CDR3 sequence is 14 residues long. Germline V gene sequence: CDR1 SGHDN, CDR2 FVKESK. CDR3 in amino acids: CASSPLTSLETQYF. CDR3 coding DNA: TGTGCCAGCAGCCCCCTTACTAGCTTGGAGACCCAGTACTTC.

Many counts were recorded for this clonotype. The chain is built from TRBV4-1 and TRBJ2-5, with D perhaps matching TRBD1 or TRBD2 (7 bases each). This CDR3 spans 17 amino acids. Per germline, CDR1 MGHRA and CDR2 YSYEKL. The V end lost 3 bases, the J end lost 4 bases, and 21 bases lay between the germline ends. In DNA form, the CDR3 reads TGCGCCAGCAGCCAGATTTTATCCAGGGGGGGCGGAGAGACCCAGTACTTC. Translated: CASSQILSRGGGETQYF.

There are many counts of this clonotype. The rearrangement links TRBV7-9 to TRBJ1-2, with 7 bases matching TRBD1. The V gene end was trimmed by 8 bases and the J gene end by 3 bases; junction bases not matched to a gene: 9. Germline CDR1 reads SEHNR; CDR2 reads FQNEAQ (reference sequence). The length of the CDR3 is 14 residues. For the CDR3, the DNA is TGTGCCAGCGAATCCGGGACAGCGGACTATGGCTACACCTTC. Translation: CASESGTADYGYTF. The whole variable domain, remainder taken from reference TRBV7-9 and TRBJ1-2, is DTGVSQNPRHKITKRGQNVTFRCDPISEHNRLYWYRQTLGQGPEFLTYFQNEAQLEKSRLLSDRFSAERPKGSFSTLEIQRTEQGDSAMYLCASESGTADYGYTFGSGTRLTVV.

CDR3 amino acids: CASSFGRACGPQHF. The CDR3 nucleotides are TGTGCCAGCAGCTTTGGGAGGGCGTGCGGGCCCCAGCATTTT. This chain uses TRBV5-6 with TRBJ1-5; D ambiguous. V was shortened by 2 bases and J by 9 bases, with 15 bases between the two germline ends. Germline-derived CDR1 and CDR2 are SGHDT and YYEEEE. CDR3 size: 14 residues.

J is TRBJ2-3 and V is TRBV28; 10 bases match TRBD1. CDR3 length: 19 amino acids. CDR1 and CDR2 (germline): MDHEN, SYDVKM. Trimming cost V 4 bases and J 1 base; bases outside gene matches: 14. CDR3 in DNA: TGTGCCAGCAGTTCCCTCCCGGGACAGGGGAGGTTGGGCACAGATACGCAGTATTTT. This encodes CASSSLPGQGRLGTDTQYF.

A word on this clonotype: This clone may be a read error of a much larger clone one base away. The chain links TRBV7-2 to TRBJ1-2; 9 bases align to TRBD1. Per germline, CDR1 SGHTA and CDR2 FQGNSA. This CDR3 comprises 15 residues. CDR3 loop: CVSRQTGGGNYGYTF. The CDR3, as DNA: TGTGTCAGCAGGCAGACAGGGGGGGGTAACTATGGCTACACCTTC. The whole variable domain, filled in from reference TRBV7-2 and TRBJ1-2, reads GAGVSQSPSNKVTEKGKDVELRCDPISGHTALYWYRQSLGQGLEFLIYFQGNSAPDKSGLPSDRFSAERTGGSVSTLTIQRTQQEDSAVYLCVSRQTGGGNYGYTFGSGTRLTVV.

This clonotype was recorded at least ten times. This chain uses TRBV9 with TRBJ2-1; TRBD2 matches at 11 bases. V lost 0 bases, J lost 1 base, and 6 bases stayed unmatched. Germline CDR1 and CDR2: SGDLS and YYNGEE. The CDR3 totals 18 residues. The CDR3 here is CASSVEASGGSSYNEQFF. In nucleotides, the CDR3 is TGTGCCAGCAGCGTAGAGGCTAGCGGGGGGTCATCCTACAATGAGCAGTTCTTC.

This clonotype was observed at least ten times. The rearrangement links TRBV4-2 to TRBJ1-2; TRBD1 agrees at 7 bases. J lost 6 bases, V lost 5 bases, and 9 bases had no gene match. CDR3 length: 14 residues. Germline CDR1 is LGHNA and CDR2 is YNFKEQ. The CDR3 loop reads CASSFRTGSDGYTF. CDR3 DNA sequence: TGTGCCAGCAGCTTTAGGACAGGCAGTGATGGCTACACCTTC.

In this sample, this clonotype turned up a few times. V and J are TRBV2 and TRBJ1-5, with 11 positions matching TRBD1. The CDR3 runs 16 residues. Germline values: CDR1 SNHLY, CDR2 FYNNEI. Trimming removed 7 bases from V and 2 bases from J; junction bases left unmatched: 7. The CDR3 spells CASTLGQGERNQPQHF. For the CDR3, the DNA is TGTGCCAGCACCCTGGGACAGGGGGAGCGCAATCAGCCCCAGCATTTT.